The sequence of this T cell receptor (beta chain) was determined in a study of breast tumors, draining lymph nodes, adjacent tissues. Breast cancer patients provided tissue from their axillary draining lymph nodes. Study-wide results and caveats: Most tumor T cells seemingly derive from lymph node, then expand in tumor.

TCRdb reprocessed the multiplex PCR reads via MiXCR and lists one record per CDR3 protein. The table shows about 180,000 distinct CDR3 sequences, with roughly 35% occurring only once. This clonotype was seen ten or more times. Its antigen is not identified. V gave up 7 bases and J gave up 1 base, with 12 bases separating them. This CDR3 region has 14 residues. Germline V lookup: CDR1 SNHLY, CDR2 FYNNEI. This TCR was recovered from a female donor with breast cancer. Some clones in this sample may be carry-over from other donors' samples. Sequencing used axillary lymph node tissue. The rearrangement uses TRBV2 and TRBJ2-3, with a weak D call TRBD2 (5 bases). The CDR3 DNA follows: TGTGCCAGCACGGAGAAAGCGGGCACAGATACGCAGTATTTT. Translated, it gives CASTEKAGTDTQYF.